A single sample gave rise to the 30 T cell receptor beta chains below, sequenced in a study of T cells in Graves' hyperthyroidism and ophthalmopathy. Amplification targeted TCR beta CDR3 regions from RNA transcripts. HTBI primers were used for first-round RT-PCR of the TCR CDR3. Each CDR3 protein is one row after TCRdb ran MiXCR on the multiplex PCR reads. The profile shows roughly 510,000 distinct CDR3 sequences, around 20% of them singletons. Sequenced sample: blood. Receptor source: a man between 18 and 29 years old with Graves' hyperthyroidism.

This chain links TRBV28 with TRBJ1-2; D unresolved. Germline V gene sequence: CDR1 MDHEN, CDR2 SYDVKM. V shed 6 bases and J shed 9 bases, with 11 bases lying between them. The CDR3 is 11 amino acids. The CDR3 DNA follows: TGTGCCAGCAGAACACCCCTTCGCTACACCTTC. Protein: CASRTPLRYTF.

CDR3: CATSRDRGRRLRRNYGYTF. CDR3 DNA sequence: TGTGCCACCAGCAGAGATCGGGGCAGGCGCCTTAGACGAAACTATGGCTACACCTTC. V usage is TRBV15 and J usage is TRBJ1-2; TRBD1 might be the D (5 bases). Germline CDR1 LNHNV, CDR2 YYDKDF (reference sequence). CDR3 length: 19 amino acids. With 0 bases removed from V and 2 bases from J, the gap between germline ends came to 22 bases.

This clonotype was counted only a few times. The gene calls are TRBV4-1 and TRBJ2-5, with D perhaps matching TRBD1 or TRBD2 (6 bases each). Germline V gene lookup returns CDR1 MGHRA and CDR2 YSYEKL. The CDR3 covers 18 residues. The germline V and J ends were trimmed by 4 bases and 4 bases, with 25 bases remaining between them. The CDR3 nucleotides are TGCGCCAGCAGCCCCGATTCGGTTCAAAGAGGGGGGAGAGAGACCCAGTACTTC. Amino acids: CASSPDSVQRGGRETQYF.

The V and J genes are TRBV6-2 or TRBV6-3 and TRBJ2-7, with 7 positions matching TRBD1. This CDR3 is built from 19 residues. V trimming: 2 bases; J trimming: 0 bases; junction bases outside the gene matches: 16. CDR1 is MNHEY, CDR2 SVGEGT, per germline. The CDR3 reads CASSYANLQGSYYSYEQYF. CDR3 nucleotide sequence: TGTGCCAGCAGTTACGCCAACTTACAGGGGAGTTATTACTCCTACGAGCAGTACTTC.

A word on this clonotype: One end of the junction does not line up with germline, which may come from a read error. This chain connects TRBV28 to TRBJ1-6, with 10 nucleotides matching TRBD1. CDR1 and CDR2 from the germline V gene are MDHEN and SYDVKM. CDR3 length: 16 residues. CDR3 sequence (DNA): TGTGCCAGCAGTTTAGGGGGACAGGGGAGAGATTCACCTCTCCACTTT. This translates into CASSLGGQGRDSPLHF.

This clonotype was counted a few times. The genes are TRBV28 and TRBJ2-5; 10 bases are shared with TRBD1. The trim removed 8 bases at V and 4 bases at J, leaving 4 bases unmatched. The CDR3 loop spans 13 amino acids. Germline values: CDR1 MDHEN, CDR2 SYDVKM. In DNA, the CDR3 is TGTGCCAGCGGACGACAGGGGGCAGAGACCCAGTACTTC. Translating it yields CASGRQGAETQYF.

This chain joins TRBV6-1 and TRBJ1-1, with D maybe TRBD1 (5 bases). The CDR3 spans 14 residues. Deletions cut 10 bases from V and 1 base from J, with 16 bases between. The germline CDR1 and CDR2 sequences are MNHNS and SASEGT. CDR3 sequence: CATRGGATNTEAFF. For the CDR3, the DNA is TGTGCCACAAGGGGTGGGGCTACGAACACTGAAGCTTTCTTT.

This clonotype was seen a handful of times. This chain joins TRBV6-2 or TRBV6-3 and TRBJ2-7; TRBD1 agrees at 8 bases. CDR3 size: 14 residues. Germline values: CDR1 MNHEY, CDR2 SVGEGT. With V trimmed by 6 bases and J by 3 bases, 7 bases remained unmatched. The CDR3 coding sequence is TGTGCCAGCAGACGACAGGGGACCGACTACGAGCAGTACTTC. Translating gives CASRRQGTDYEQYF.

The rearrangement joins TRBV2 to TRBJ1-6, with D tentatively TRBD1 (5 bases). Between the trimmed V and J ends, which lost 0 bases and 7 bases, there was a span of 13 bases. Germline assignment: CDR1 SNHLY and CDR2 FYNNEI. CDR3 size: 16 residues. The CDR3 reads CASSEALRQGNSPLHF. In DNA form, the CDR3 reads TGTGCCAGCAGTGAAGCGCTTCGGCAGGGAAATTCACCCCTCCACTTT.

This clonotype was recorded only once. The chain recombines TRBV14 with TRBJ1-2; D is undetermined. The V and J ends lost 0 bases and 6 bases respectively, with 17 bases between them. The CDR3 has 16 amino acids. CDR1 is SGHDN and CDR2 is FVKESK in the germline V gene. The CDR3 DNA reads as TGTGCCAGCAGCCAAGATCGTGGTCGGAATTTCGATGGCTACACCTTC. Residues: CASSQDRGRNFDGYTF. The variable domain in full, completed from reference TRBV14 and TRBJ1-2, reads EAGVTQFPSHSVIEKGQTVTLRCDPISGHDNLYWYRRVMGKEIKFLLHFVKESKQDESGMPNNRFLAERTGGTYSTLKVQPAELEDSGVYFCASSQDRGRNFDGYTFGSGTRLTVV.

This clonotype has more than one count but fewer than ten. V is TRBV20-1 and J is TRBJ2-7; 10 nucleotides match TRBD1. Per the germline V gene, CDR1 is DFQATT and CDR2 is SNEGSKA (reference sequence). This CDR3 has 13 residues. The CDR3 sequence is CRAGQGGSYEQYF. The CDR3, as DNA: TGCAGGGCAGGACAGGGGGGATCCTACGAGCAGTACTTC.

This clonotype appeared many times. The gene calls are TRBV12-3 or TRBV12-4 and TRBJ2-7; 15 bases fit TRBD2. V lost 7 bases and J lost 0; bases outside the gene matches: 7. CDR3 length equals 17 residues. This CDR3 is CASTRTSGGVSSYEQYF. The CDR3, as DNA: TGTGCCAGCACCCGGACTAGCGGGGGGGTGAGCTCCTACGAGCAGTACTTC.

This chain joins TRBV3-1 and TRBJ2-5; possible D gene TRBD1, 5 bases. The germline V gene has CDR1 LGHDT and CDR2 YNNKEL (reference sequence). There are 13 residues in the CDR3. V was clipped by 1 base and J by 5 bases, with 8 bases between them. CDR3 sequence reads: CASSQGQWETQYF. The DNA of the CDR3 is TGTGCCAGCAGCCAAGGACAGTGGGAGACCCAGTACTTC.

This clonotype was seen ten or more times. The chain combines TRBV2 with TRBJ2-4; D ambiguous. V was shortened by 0 bases and J by 0 bases, with 6 bases between the two germline ends. The CDR3 runs to 15 residues. Germline-derived CDR1 and CDR2 are SNHLY and FYNNEI. CDR3 sequence reads: CASSEASLAKNIQYF. Here the CDR3 DNA reads TGTGCCAGCAGTGAAGCCAGTTTAGCCAAAAACATTCAGTACTTC.

This clonotype was counted only a few times. The chain carries TRBV7-2 and TRBJ2-7; TRBD1 might be the D (5 bases). The CDR3 runs 15 residues. Germline V lookup: CDR1 SGHTA, CDR2 FQGNSA. Trimming took 5 bases from V and 2 from J, leaving 16 bases between them. The CDR3 bases are TGTGCCAGCAGCCCCTGGACGATGGGGCCCTACGAGCAGTACTTC. Its translation: CASSPWTMGPYEQYF.

This clonotype was recorded at least ten times. V usage is TRBV27 and J usage is TRBJ2-7; 8 nucleotides agree with TRBD1. The length of the CDR3 is 17 residues. The junction had 14 bases not matched to a gene; V was cut back by 5 bases and J by 2 bases. Germline-derived CDR1 and CDR2 are MNHEY and SMNVEV (reference sequence). The CDR3 here is CASSPGQGFGGTYEQYF. In DNA, the CDR3 is TGTGCCAGCAGTCCCGGACAGGGTTTCGGTGGCACCTACGAGCAGTACTTC.

This clonotype was detected a few times. The chain employs TRBV12-3 or TRBV12-4 and TRBJ2-7; D tentatively reads TRBD1 or TRBD2 (5 bases each). The CDR3 has 15 amino acids. V was trimmed by 0 bases and J by 2 bases, leaving 11 bases between them. Written as DNA, the CDR3 is TGTGCCAGCAGTTTAGCGGGGGAAGGACCCTACGAGCAGTACTTC. This encodes CASSLAGEGPYEQYF.

Ten or more counts support this clonotype. The chain is built from TRBV6-5 and TRBJ1-3; possibly TRBD1 for D (5 bases). Germline V gene lookup returns CDR1 MNHEY and CDR2 SVGAGI. V gave up 0 bases and J gave up 0 bases, with 9 bases separating them. The CDR3 totals 16 residues. In nucleotides, the CDR3 is TGTGCCAGCAGTTACTCCCGGGACCTCTCTGGAAACACCATATATTTT. Residues: CASSYSRDLSGNTIYF.

This clonotype showed up just a few times. The rearrangement uses TRBV27 and TRBJ2-7, with D possibly being TRBD2 (6 bases). The CDR3 covers 15 residues. V lost 5 bases and J lost 3, with 17 bases in between. Germline CDR1 reads MNHEY; CDR2 reads SMNVEV (reference sequence). The CDR3 DNA follows: TGTGCCAGCAGTACCCCCAATCGGGGGTACTACGAGCAGTACTTC. Protein: CASSTPNRGYYEQYF.

This clonotype was counted a few times. This rearrangement joins TRBV28 to TRBJ2-7; D is ambiguous. Trimming took 3 bases from V and 3 from J, leaving 15 bases between them. Germline V gene lookup returns CDR1 MDHEN and CDR2 SYDVKM. There are 15 residues in the CDR3. CDR3 in DNA: TGTGCCAGCAGTTTTGGCAGACCCCAATTCTACGAGCAGTACTTC. It encodes CASSFGRPQFYEQYF.

In this sample, this clonotype turned up many times. Written as DNA, the CDR3 is TGCAGTGCTAGACCAAGCTTGAACACTGAAGCTTTCTTT. The encoded protein is CSARPSLNTEAFF. J is TRBJ1-1 and V is TRBV20-1; no clear D gene. The CDR3 is 13 residues long. CDR1 and CDR2 (germline): DFQATT, SNEGSKA (reference sequence). The ends were cut back, 2 bases at V and 0 bases at J, with 7 bases in the middle.

As for this clonotype: One junction end disagrees with the germline gene, perhaps due to a read error. J is TRBJ2-2 and V is TRBV28; 8 bases are shared with TRBD2. Germline assignment: CDR1 MDHEN and CDR2 SYDVKM. The length of the CDR3 is 15 residues. In DNA form, the CDR3 reads TGTGCCAGCAACGTCGGGGGGGAGAACACCGGGGAGCCGTTTTTT. It translates to CASNVGGENTGEPFF. The variable domain in full, completed from reference TRBV28 and TRBJ2-2, reads DVKVTQSSRYLVKRTGEKVFLECVQDMDHENMFWYRQDPGLGLRLIYFSYDVKMKEKGDIPEGYSVSREKKERFSLILESASTNQTSMYLCASNVGGENTGEPFFGEGSRLTVL.

This chain uses TRBV6-4 with TRBJ1-2, with D possibly being TRBD1 (6 bases). The germline V gene encodes CDR1 MRHNA and CDR2 SNTAGT. The CDR3 runs to 14 residues. Trimming left V 2 bases short and J 4 bases short, with 11 bases between. The CDR3 bases are TGTGCCAGCAGTGACGAGGGAGGGGGCTATGGCTACACCTTC. Translation gives CASSDEGGGYGYTF.

The V call is TRBV20-1, the J call TRBJ2-5; D unclear. In germline, CDR1 is DFQATT, CDR2 SNEGSKA (reference sequence). V dropped 2 bases and J dropped 2 bases, with 6 bases sitting between them. The length of the CDR3 is 12 residues. CDR3 in amino acids: CSARWVQETQYF. The CDR3 DNA reads as TGCAGTGCTAGATGGGTACAAGAGACCCAGTACTTC.

This chain links TRBV6-1 with TRBJ1-6; the D is unclear. Germline V gene sequence: CDR1 MNHNS, CDR2 SASEGT. The CDR3 extends over 12 amino acids. Trimming pared 7 bases from V and 9 bases from J, leaving 10 bases between. The chain's CDR3 is CASMEVGSPLHF. The CDR3 DNA reads as TGTGCCAGCATGGAAGTGGGTTCACCCCTCCACTTT.

The rearrangement links TRBV6-2 or TRBV6-3 to TRBJ2-5; 9 nucleotides agree with TRBD2. This CDR3 is 16 amino acids long. Trimming at V came to 4 bases and at J to 2 bases, leaving 8 bases not matched to a gene. From germline, CDR1 is MNHEY and CDR2 SVGEGT. CDR3 DNA sequence: TGTGCCAGCAGTTTACCTAGCGGGACCTATCAAGAGACCCAGTACTTC. Encoded protein: CASSLPSGTYQETQYF.

This chain joins TRBV14 and TRBJ2-7; no clear D gene. There are 14 residues in the CDR3. V was pared by 3 bases and J by 6 bases, with 15 bases between. Germline CDR1 and CDR2: SGHDN and FVKESK. The CDR3 nucleotides read TGTGCCAGCAGCCAGATGGAAGGGCTAGGCGAGCAGTACTTC. Residues: CASSQMEGLGEQYF.

This clonotype has a handful of counts. V is TRBV20-1 and J is TRBJ2-7, with D perhaps matching TRBD1 or TRBD2 (5 bases each). CDR1 and CDR2 from the germline V gene are DFQATT and SNEGSKA (reference sequence). Deletions cut 3 bases from V and 4 bases from J, with 22 bases between. This CDR3 is built from 16 residues. As DNA, the CDR3 is TGCAGTGCTAGTGATCCGCTACGAGGGGCTTCGTACGAGCAGTACTTC. The encoded protein is CSASDPLRGASYEQYF.

This clonotype was recorded at least ten times. The J gene is TRBJ2-5, the V gene TRBV2, with 10 nucleotides matching TRBD2. The germline V gene encodes CDR1 SNHLY and CDR2 FYNNEI. The CDR3 sequence is 17 residues long. Losses at the gene ends were 6 bases for V and 1 base for J; bases not matched to a gene: 11. Here the CDR3 reads CASSRDSSGRFQETQYF. CDR3 DNA sequence: TGTGCCAGCAGCCGTGACTCTAGCGGGAGATTCCAAGAGACCCAGTACTTC.

The chain couples TRBV12-3 or TRBV12-4 to TRBJ1-3; TRBD1 is a possible D gene (6 bases). There are 15 residues in the CDR3. V lost 6 bases, J lost 0 bases, and 12 bases lay in between. The CDR3 nucleotides are TGTGCCAGCAGAGATCGGGACATCTCTGGAAACACCATATATTTT. This codes for CASRDRDISGNTIYF.